This T cell receptor (beta chain) was sequenced during a study of blood T cell repertoires in COVID-19. Produced via immunoSEQ multiplex PCR; TCRdb's table is partial and in-frame only. The profile shows about 190,000 clones, 70% to 85% of them singletons. Germline V gene sequence: CDR1 SGHRS, CDR2 YFSETQ. V was pared by 4 bases and J by 5 bases, with 8 bases of the junction left unmatched. The CDR3 covers 14 residues. The chain employs TRBV5-1 and TRBJ1-2, with 7 bases aligning to TRBD1. This TCR came from a woman in her twenties or thirties who had recovered from COVID-19. The sequenced sample consisted of PBMCs or T cells enriched from blood (not recorded which). The CDR3 protein is CASSPGTVIYGYTF. Written as DNA, the CDR3 is TGCGCCAGCAGCCCCGGGACAGTGATTTATGGCTACACCTTC. Complete variable domain (other parts from reference TRBV5-1 and TRBJ1-2): KAGVTQTPRYLIKTRGQQVTLSCSPISGHRSVSWYQQTPGQGLQFLFEYFSETQRNKGNFPGRFSGRQFSNSRSEMNVSTLELGDSALYLCASSPGTVIYGYTFGSGTRLTVV.